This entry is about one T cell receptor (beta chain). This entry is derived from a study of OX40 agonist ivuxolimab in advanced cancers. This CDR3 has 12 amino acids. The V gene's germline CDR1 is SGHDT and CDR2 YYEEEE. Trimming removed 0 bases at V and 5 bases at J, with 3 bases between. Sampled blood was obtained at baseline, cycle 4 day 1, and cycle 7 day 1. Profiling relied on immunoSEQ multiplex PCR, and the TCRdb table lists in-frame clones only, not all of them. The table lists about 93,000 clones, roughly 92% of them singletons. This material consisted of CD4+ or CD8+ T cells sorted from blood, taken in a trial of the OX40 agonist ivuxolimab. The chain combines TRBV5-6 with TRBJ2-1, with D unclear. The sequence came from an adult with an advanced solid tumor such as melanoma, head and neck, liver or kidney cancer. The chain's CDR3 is CASSLADNEQFF. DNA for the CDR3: TGTGCCAGCAGCTTGGCTGACAATGAGCAGTTCTTC.